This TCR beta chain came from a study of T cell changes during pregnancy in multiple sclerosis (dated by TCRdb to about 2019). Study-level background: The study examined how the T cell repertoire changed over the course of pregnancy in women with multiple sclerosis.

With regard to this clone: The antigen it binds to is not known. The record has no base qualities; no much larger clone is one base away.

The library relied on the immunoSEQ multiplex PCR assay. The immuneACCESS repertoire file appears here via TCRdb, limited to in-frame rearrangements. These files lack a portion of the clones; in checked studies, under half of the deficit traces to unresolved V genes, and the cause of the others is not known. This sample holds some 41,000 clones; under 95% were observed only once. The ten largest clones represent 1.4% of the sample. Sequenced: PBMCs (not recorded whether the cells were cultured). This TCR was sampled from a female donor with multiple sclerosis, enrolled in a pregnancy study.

CDR3 loop: CASSLALETQYF. The DNA reads as follows: TGCGCCAGCAGCTTGGCCCTGGAGACCCAGTACTTC. The V and J segments used are TRBV5-1 and TRBJ2-5; the D gene remains uncertain. Looking up the germline V gene yields CDR1 SGHRS and CDR2 YFSETQ. Cut back by 0 bases and 5 bases, the V and J ends lie 5 bases apart. The CDR3 measures 12 amino acids from cysteine to phenylalanine. The only DNA kept is the CDR3, 36 bases in frame from the first base.